The clone carrying this T cell receptor (beta chain) has a handful of counts. TCRdb recomputed calls from the RT-PCR reads with MiXCR, one row per CDR3 protein. Among hundreds of thousands of distinct CDR3 sequences listed, 16% were seen once. From germline, CDR1 is KGHSH and CDR2 LQKENI. This CDR3 region has 12 residues. Between the trimmed V and J ends, which lost 3 bases and 5 bases, there was a span of 7 bases. The data belong to a study of patients and donors after allogeneic stem cell transplantation. The rearrangement joins TRBV18 to TRBJ2-5; D unresolved. This TCR was recovered from a human donor who was either an allogeneic HSCT recipient or a stem cell or donor lymphocyte infusion donor (not recorded which). It is not recorded whose cells these are; they may come from a transplant donor. Sequences were obtained from blood, either unsorted or a sorted T cell fraction (not recorded which). The CDR3 DNA is TGTGCCAGCTCACCTGGAGCTGAGACCCAGTACTTC. Residues: CASSPGAETQYF.